The 27 T cell receptor beta chains below were found in one sample sequenced in a study of tissue T cells after allogeneic stem cell transplantation. Generated by immunoSEQ multiplex PCR, the TCRdb table keeps only in-frame clones and is missing some. The table has over 45,000 clones, roughly 73% seen once. Sequencing used sorted cells pooled from one or two spleens. These receptors came from a pool of C57BL/6 mice in good health.

For this clone: Mouse gene names apply. The read ends 1 residue before the CDR3 terminus; that terminus is restored from the germline J gene. The genes are TRBV3 and TRBJ1-3; 7 bases map to TRBD1. Germline CDR1 and CDR2: SNHLY and FYNGKV (reference sequence). The CDR3 runs 13 residues. V shed 2 bases, J shed 11 bases, and the junction held 6 bases outside the gene matches. The CDR3 reads CASSLRGGSALYF. CDR3 DNA (partial): TGTGCCAGCAGCTTAAGAGGGGGCTCCGCGCTCTAT.

Only one count was recorded for this clone. Genes and germline are mouse. The read ends 1 residue early relative to the CDR3; the germline J gene fills the gap. This sequence joins TRBV5 and TRBJ2-1, with 9 bases that match TRBD1. Germline assignment: CDR1 LGHNA and CDR2 YNLKQL (reference sequence). CDR3 length: 16 residues. The V gene end was trimmed by 0 bases and the J gene end by 7 bases; junction bases not matched to a gene: 7. The CDR3 loop is CASSQDPPTGGAEQFF. The CDR3 bases that were read are TGTGCCAGCAGCCAAGATCCTCCGACAGGGGGAGCTGAGCAGTTC.

About this clone itself: Genes and germline are mouse. Coverage ceases 1 residue before the CDR3 finishes, and the germline J gene fills in the end. The genes are TRBV3 and TRBJ2-2; 8 bases fit TRBD2. Germline trimming cut 5 bases from V and 4 bases from J; bases unmatched to any gene: 0. The CDR3 loop spans 13 amino acids. Germline-derived CDR1 and CDR2 are SNHLY and FYNGKV (reference sequence). The CDR3 loop reads CASSGTGTGQLYF. The sequenced part of the CDR3 DNA is TGTGCCAGCAGCGGGACTGGCACCGGGCAGCTCTAC.

Remarks on this clone: Mouse names are used for the genes. Sequencing ends 1 residue short of the CDR3 end; the germline J gene provides the rest. This chain uses TRBV3 with TRBJ2-7, with TRBD2 identical over 12 bases. The CDR3 has 15 residues. From germline, CDR1 is SNHLY and CDR2 FYNGKV (reference sequence). The trim removed 3 bases at V and 3 bases at J, leaving 3 bases unmatched. The CDR3 is CASSFRTGGGYEQYF. The sequenced CDR3 bases are TGTGCCAGCAGCTTTCGGACTGGGGGGGGCTATGAACAGTAC.

Details on this clone: The gene symbols are mouse symbols. Sequencing ends 1 residue short of the CDR3 end; the germline J gene provides the rest. This specimen includes other DNA sequences encoding the same CDR3. The chain uses TRBV19 and TRBJ2-4; D is perhaps TRBD2 (6 bases). The CDR3 totals 14 residues. The germline gives CDR1 FNHDT, CDR2 SITEND (reference sequence). Between the trimmed V and J ends, which lost 2 bases and 0 bases, there was a span of 7 bases. The sequenced part of the CDR3 DNA is TGTGCCAGCAGTATTGGGGGAAGTCAAAACACCTTGTAC. Translating gives CASSIGGSQNTLY. The entire CDR3 reads CASSIGGSQNTLYF.

This clone was seen only a few times. All gene names here are mouse names. The CDR3 is cut off 1 residue early in the read; its end comes from the germline J gene. The J gene is TRBJ2-7, the V gene TRBV19; 10 positions match TRBD2. Germline CDR1 and CDR2: FNHDT and SITEND (reference sequence). The CDR3 length is 14 residues. V lost 2 bases, J lost 3 bases, and 2 bases stayed unmatched. CDR3 sequence: CASSMGLGHYEQYF. Partial CDR3 DNA: TGTGCCAGCAGTATGGGACTGGGGCACTATGAACAGTAC.

This clone appeared once. Here the gene names and germline are mouse. The missing CDR3 end, 1 residue past where the read stops, is filled in from the germline J gene. The chain recombines TRBV16 with TRBJ2-4; maybe TRBD1 (6 bases). CDR1 is SGHSA and CDR2 is FRNQAP in the germline V gene. V was shortened by 4 bases and J by 3 bases, with 8 bases between the two germline ends. CDR3 size: 13 residues. CDR3 DNA, as far as it was read: TGTGCAAGCAGCTCGGGACAACAAAACACCTTGTAC. It codes for CASSSGQQNTLY. The whole CDR3 sequence reads CASSSGQQNTLYF.

Remarks on this clone: Gene and germline names: mouse. The read terminates 1 residue before the CDR3 end, so the remaining end is supplied by the germline J gene. The chain uses TRBV13-2 and TRBJ2-7; TRBD1 agrees at 7 bases. This CDR3 contains 13 residues. Trimming took 5 bases from V and 2 from J; bases not matched to a gene: 4. Germline assignment: CDR1 NNHNN and CDR2 SYGAGS (reference sequence). The CDR3 protein is CASGGTEAYEQYF. Incomplete CDR3 DNA: TGTGCCAGCGGCGGGACAGAAGCCTATGAACAGTAC.

This clone occurred a few times. Genes here carry mouse names. The read terminates 1 residue before the CDR3 end, so the remaining end is supplied by the germline J gene. The V call is TRBV29, the J call TRBJ2-7; 8 positions match TRBD2. This CDR3 contains 13 residues. With 2 bases clipped from V and 5 bases from J, the junction kept 2 bases outside the gene matches. Germline CDR1 reads MSHET; CDR2 reads SYDVDS. CDR3: CASSLGGADEQYF. The CDR3 bases that were read are TGTGCTAGCAGTTTAGGGGGGGCGGATGAACAGTAC.

With regard to this clone: Genes here carry mouse names. Here the CDR3 reads CAWSDWGSSYEQYF. The covered CDR3 bases are TGTGCCTGGAGCGACTGGGGGAGCTCCTATGAACAGTAC. V and J are TRBV31 and TRBJ2-7, with 9 bases lining up with TRBD2. The read terminates 1 residue ahead of where the CDR3 ends, so the germline J gene completes it. CDR1 is GKSSPN, CDR2 SITVG, per germline. V lost 3 bases to trimming and J lost 0 bases; unmatched junction nucleotides: 3. The CDR3 loop spans 14 amino acids.

Note on this clone: Gene names and germline refer to mouse. The CDR3 end is not reached by the read, which stops 1 residue before it; the germline J gene fills it in. V gene TRBV2 combines with J gene TRBJ1-4; maybe TRBD1 (6 bases). CDR3 length: 15 residues. Trimming took 0 bases from V and 4 from J, leaving 9 bases between them. CDR1 and CDR2 from the germline V gene are LGHNA and YSYQKL. Partial CDR3 DNA: TGTGCCAGCAGCCAAGATAAGGACAGCAACGAAAGATTATTT. Translation gives CASSQDKDSNERLF. The whole CDR3 sequence is CASSQDKDSNERLFF.

With respect to this clone: Gene names denote mouse genes. The read halts 1 residue ahead of the CDR3 end, with the missing end drawn from the germline J gene. This rearrangement joins TRBV13-1 to TRBJ2-4; 7 nucleotides line up with TRBD2. V shed 5 bases, J shed 0 bases, and the junction held 3 bases outside the gene matches. This CDR3 comprises 14 residues. Germline V gene lookup returns CDR1 NSHNY and CDR2 SYGAGN. This CDR3 reads CASRLGFSQNTLYF. The CDR3 DNA, read in part, is TGTGCCAGCAGACTGGGGTTTAGTCAAAACACCTTGTAC.

This clone was recorded a few times. Here the gene names and germline are mouse. The CDR3 sequence: CASSQSGHISNERLFF. The CDR3 bases that were read are TGTGCCAGCAGCCAATCGGGACATATTTCCAACGAAAGATTATTT. The chain carries TRBV5 and TRBJ1-4, with a possible D match to TRBD1 (6 bases). Sequencing ends 1 residue short of the CDR3 end; the germline J gene provides the rest. The CDR3 runs to 16 residues. V was shortened by 2 bases and J by 0 bases, with 10 bases between the two germline ends. The V gene's germline CDR1 is LGHNA and CDR2 YNLKQL (reference sequence).

On this clone: Gene names refer to mouse genes. The CDR3 end falls 1 residue outside the read, so it is completed with the germline J gene. The V gene is TRBV12-2, the J gene TRBJ1-2, with D maybe TRBD1 (6 bases). CDR3 length: 14 amino acids. The germline V and J ends were trimmed by 2 bases and 4 bases, with 13 bases remaining between them. CDR1 SGHLS and CDR2 HYDKME come from the germline V gene. The sequenced CDR3 bases are TGTGCCAGCTCTCAGGGACATCGGGGCTCCGACTACACC. This gives the protein CASSQGHRGSDYT. The full CDR3 sequence reads CASSQGHRGSDYTF. The full variable domain, with the rest looked up from reference TRBV12-2 and TRBJ1-2, is NSGVVQSPRYIIKGKGERSILKCIPISGHLSVAWYQQTQGQELKFFIQHYDKMERDKGNLPSRFSVQQFDDYHSEMNMSALELEDSAVYFCASSQGHRGSDYTFGSGTRLLVI.

This clone occurred once. Mouse germline and gene names are used. The read stops 1 residue short of the end of the CDR3; the missing end is completed from the germline J gene. V is TRBV26 and J is TRBJ2-3, with 10 bases that match TRBD2. The CDR3 has 15 amino acids. CDR1 and CDR2 from the germline V gene are KGHPV and FQNQEV (reference sequence). V gave up 2 bases and J gave up 4 bases; unmatched junction bases: 3. The CDR3 reads CASSLPLGGPETLYF. The CDR3 DNA, read in part, is TGTGCCAGCAGTCTGCCGCTGGGGGGGCCAGAAACGCTGTAT.

Comments on this clone: Each gene name is a mouse one. The read stops 1 residue short of the end of the CDR3; the missing end is completed from the germline J gene. The V gene is TRBV12-1, the J gene TRBJ2-5; 14 positions match TRBD2. The CDR3 runs to 18 residues. CDR1 is SGHSN, CDR2 HYEKVE, per germline. The ends lost 0 bases at V and 2 bases at J; junction bases unmatched: 6. CDR3 DNA (partial): TGTGCCAGCTCTCTCGTGGGACTGGGGGGGCGCGTCCAAGACACCCAGTAC. Translating gives CASSLVGLGGRVQDTQY. The CDR3 as a whole reads CASSLVGLGGRVQDTQYF.

This clone has only a few counts. Mouse gene names and germline throughout. The DNA ends 1 residue before the CDR3 does, and the rest of the CDR3 is filled in from the germline J gene. The chain has TRBV2 and TRBJ2-7; TRBD2 matches at 8 bases. Germline CDR1 reads LGHNA; CDR2 reads YSYQKL. The CDR3 length is 14 residues. V dropped 0 bases and J dropped 7; count of bases not matched to a gene: 5. The DNA read from the CDR3 is TGTGCCAGCAGCCAAGATACGGGGGGGCGAGAACAGTAC. It yields the protein CASSQDTGGREQY. The entire CDR3 is CASSQDTGGREQYF.

About this clone: The genes are named according to mouse. Sequencing ends 1 residue short of the CDR3 end; the germline J gene provides the rest. The rearrangement joins TRBV26 to TRBJ2-3; D may be TRBD2 (6 bases). CDR1 KGHPV and CDR2 FQNQEV come from the germline V gene (reference sequence). This CDR3 has 15 amino acids. The V end lost 2 bases, the J end lost 0 bases, and 9 bases lay between the germline ends. The CDR3 bases that were read are TGTGCCAGCAGTCTGACTGGGTCTAGTGCAGAAACGCTGTAT. This codes for CASSLTGSSAETLY. The entire CDR3 protein is CASSLTGSSAETLYF. The entire variable domain, with the rest obtained from reference TRBV26 and TRBJ2-3, is as follows: NSKVIQTPRYLVKGQGQKAKMRCIPEKGHPVVFWYQQNKNNEFKFLINFQNQEVLQQIDMTEKRFSAECPSNSPCSLEIQSSEAGDSALYLCASSLTGSSAETLYFGSGTRLTVL.

Details on this clone: Genes and germline are mouse. The sequence runs out 1 residue before the end of the CDR3; the remainder is reconstructed from the germline J gene. This sequence joins TRBV12-1 and TRBJ2-4; D possibly uses TRBD1 or TRBD2 (5 bases each). In germline, CDR1 is SGHSN, CDR2 HYEKVE. Trimming left V 3 bases short and J 0 bases short, with 9 bases between. CDR3 size: 14 residues. Incomplete CDR3 DNA: TGTGCCAGCTCTTCCCGGGACAGTCAAAACACCTTGTAC. This gives the protein CASSSRDSQNTLY. The full CDR3 protein reads CASSSRDSQNTLYF.

Notes on this clone: Gene names follow the mouse nomenclature. Read coverage stops 1 residue before the CDR3 terminus; the germline J gene supplies the remainder. The chain uses TRBV5 and TRBJ1-1, with D unresolved. The CDR3 covers 13 residues. V shed 0 bases and J shed 3 bases, with 5 bases lying between them. Germline V gives CDR1 LGHNA, CDR2 YNLKQL (reference sequence). The chain's CDR3 is CASSQDEDTEVFF. The DNA read from the CDR3 is TGTGCCAGCAGCCAAGATGAGGACACAGAAGTCTTC.

This clone occurred a few times. Mouse gene names apply. The CDR3 end falls 1 residue outside the read, so it is completed with the germline J gene. The gene calls are TRBV31 and TRBJ2-7; 12 bases align to TRBD2. CDR1 is GKSSPN, CDR2 SITVG, per germline. The CDR3 runs 15 residues. The ends lost 0 bases at V and 4 bases at J; junction bases unmatched: 4. The DNA read from the CDR3 is TGTGCCTGGAGTCTAGGGGACTGGGGGGTTTATGAACAGTAC. Translation: CAWSLGDWGVYEQY. The complete CDR3 protein is CAWSLGDWGVYEQYF.

Concerning this clone itself: Gene names are the mouse ones. CDR3 DNA, as far as it was read: TGTGCCAGCAGCCAAGAAAGGCTGGGGGGGCTCGAACAGTAC. This encodes CASSQERLGGLEQY. The entire CDR3 protein reads CASSQERLGGLEQYF. The chain employs TRBV5 and TRBJ2-7, with 10 bases fitting TRBD2. The CDR3 end falls 1 residue outside the read, so it is completed with the germline J gene. The CDR3 is made up of 15 amino acids. CDR1 is LGHNA, CDR2 YNLKQL, per germline (reference sequence). Trimming cost V 0 bases and J 7 bases; bases outside gene matches: 6.

About this clone itself: Germline and genes: mouse. The read terminates 1 residue ahead of where the CDR3 ends, so the germline J gene completes it. The chain is built from TRBV13-2 and TRBJ1-3; D may be TRBD1 (6 bases). This CDR3 has 16 residues. Trimming removed 0 bases from V and 0 bases from J, with 10 bases in between. CDR1 is NNHNN, CDR2 SYGAGS, per germline (reference sequence). CDR3: CASGDAQGDSGNTLYF. The DNA read from the CDR3 is TGTGCCAGCGGTGATGCACAGGGAGATTCTGGAAATACGCTCTAT.

As regards this clone: The gene symbols are mouse symbols. Read sequence stops 1 residue before the CDR3 end, and the germline J gene provides the missing end. The rearrangement links TRBV5 to TRBJ2-7, with TRBD1 as a possible D gene (5 bases). The germline gives CDR1 LGHNA, CDR2 YNLKQL (reference sequence). The CDR3 sequence is 15 residues long. Trimming cost V 4 bases and J 0 bases, with 13 bases left between them. CDR3 bases read: TGTGCCAGCAGCCGCTCAGGACAAAGCTCCTATGAACAGTAC. Translating it yields CASSRSGQSSYEQY. The whole CDR3 is CASSRSGQSSYEQYF.

Concerning this clone itself: The gene symbols are mouse symbols. The CDR3 end lies 1 residue beyond the end of the read and is filled in from the germline J gene. The V gene is TRBV5, the J gene TRBJ1-6, with D possibly matching TRBD1 (6 bases). TRBJ1-6 is an open reading frame, and its role is uncertain. Between the trimmed V and J ends, which lost 2 bases and 3 bases, there was a span of 11 bases. This CDR3 has 16 amino acids. Germline V lookup: CDR1 LGHNA, CDR2 YNLKQL (reference sequence). The CDR3 sequence is CASSQSGQIYNSPLYF. The DNA read from the CDR3 is TGTGCCAGCAGCCAATCCGGACAGATCTATAATTCGCCCCTCTAC.

As regards this clone: Gene names denote mouse genes. The sequenced fragment ends 1 residue before the CDR3 boundary, so the rest is inferred from the germline J gene. This sequence joins TRBV15 and TRBJ1-3, with TRBD1 as a possible D gene (6 bases). Germline-derived CDR1 and CDR2 are SGHND and FRSKSL. The CDR3 contains 14 residues. Trimming took 2 bases from V and 3 from J, leaving 8 bases between them. CDR3 sequence reads: CASSLTGIGNTLYF. Partial CDR3 DNA: TGTGCCAGCAGTTTAACAGGGATTGGAAATACGCTCTAT.

In the case of this clone: Gene names follow the mouse nomenclature. The read falls 1 residue short of the CDR3 end, and the missing part is taken from the germline J gene. The V and J genes are TRBV13-3 and TRBJ1-4, with 10 positions matching TRBD1. Germline loops: CDR1 NNHDY, CDR2 SYVADS. This CDR3 is 14 amino acids long. The J segment lost 3 bases and the V segment lost 5 bases, leaving 1 base of the junction unmatched. Incomplete CDR3 DNA: TGTGCCAGCAGGGACAGGGGGACCAACGAAAGATTATTT. It is translated as CASRDRGTNERLF. The whole CDR3 sequence reads CASRDRGTNERLFF.